The source of this T cell receptor beta chain is a study of T cells in localized non-small cell lung cancer. Findings and caveats of the study: T cell clonality was highest in uninvolved adjacent lung, above tumor. The appearance of a median 57 of the top 100 tumor clones was seen in adjacent lung.

About this clone: Its antigen is still unknown.

V lost 5 bases and J lost 8; bases outside the gene matches: 9. The CDR3 spans 16 residues. Germline assignment: CDR1 SEHNR and CDR2 FQNEAQ (reference sequence). Profiled with immunoSEQ multiplex PCR; TCRdb holds only in-frame clones, not every one. The sample holds fewer than 40,000 clones, approximately 84% seen once. Material: peripheral blood, obtained before any cancer treatment. This receptor was taken from an older male donor with stage III lung adenocarcinoma. The V call is TRBV7-9, the J call TRBJ2-1; 13 bases are a match to TRBD2. CDR3 sequence (DNA): TGTGCCAGCAGCCCAATGAGACTAGCGGGAGGTTATGAGCAGTTCTTC. This sequence encodes CASSPMRLAGGYEQFF. Drawing the rest from reference TRBV7-9 and TRBJ2-1, the complete variable domain is DTGVSQNPRHKITKRGQNVTFRCDPISEHNRLYWYRQTLGQGPEFLTYFQNEAQLEKSRLLSDRFSAERPKGSFSTLEIQRTEQGDSAMYLCASSPMRLAGGYEQFFGPGTRLTVL.